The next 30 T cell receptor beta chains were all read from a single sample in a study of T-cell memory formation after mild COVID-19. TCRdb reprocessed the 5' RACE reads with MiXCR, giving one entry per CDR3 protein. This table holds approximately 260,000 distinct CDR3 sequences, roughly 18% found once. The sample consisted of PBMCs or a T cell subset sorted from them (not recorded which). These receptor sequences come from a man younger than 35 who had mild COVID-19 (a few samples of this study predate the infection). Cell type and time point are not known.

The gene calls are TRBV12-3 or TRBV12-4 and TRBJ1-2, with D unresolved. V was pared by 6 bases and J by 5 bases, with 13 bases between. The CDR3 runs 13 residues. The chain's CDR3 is CASSNGRKYGYTF. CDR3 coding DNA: TGTGCCAGCAGCAACGGACGGAAATATGGCTACACCTTC.

CDR3 in DNA: TGTGCCAGCAATGACCCCCGACATACGCAGTATTTT. Its protein is CASNDPRHTQYF. The rearrangement joins TRBV28 to TRBJ2-3; D is ambiguous. This CDR3 has 12 residues. Germline V gene lookup returns CDR1 MDHEN and CDR2 SYDVKM. The V gene lost 7 bases and the J gene lost 7 bases, with 12 bases spanning the gap.

Here the CDR3 reads CASSLGQVNQPQHF. The CDR3 DNA sequence: TGTGCCAGCAGCTTGGGACAGGTGAATCAGCCCCAGCATTTT. The chain is built from TRBV7-2 and TRBJ1-5; 8 bases fit TRBD1. Per the germline V gene, CDR1 is SGHTA and CDR2 is FQGNSA. The CDR3 sequence is 14 residues long. After removal of 3 bases from V and 4 bases from J, the junction contained 2 bases not matched to a gene.

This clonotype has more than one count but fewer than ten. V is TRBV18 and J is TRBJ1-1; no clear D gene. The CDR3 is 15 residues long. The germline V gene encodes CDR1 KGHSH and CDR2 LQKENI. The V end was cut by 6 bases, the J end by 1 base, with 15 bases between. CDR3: CASSRGPPRNTEAFF. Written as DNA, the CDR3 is TGTGCCAGCTCCCGCGGGCCTCCCCGGAACACTGAAGCTTTCTTT.

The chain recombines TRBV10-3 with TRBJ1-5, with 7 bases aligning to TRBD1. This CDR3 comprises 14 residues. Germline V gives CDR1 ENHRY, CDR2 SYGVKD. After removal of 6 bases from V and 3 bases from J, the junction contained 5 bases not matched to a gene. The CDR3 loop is CAIREGQTNQPQHF. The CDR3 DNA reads TGTGCCATCAGAGAGGGACAGACCAATCAGCCCCAGCATTTT.

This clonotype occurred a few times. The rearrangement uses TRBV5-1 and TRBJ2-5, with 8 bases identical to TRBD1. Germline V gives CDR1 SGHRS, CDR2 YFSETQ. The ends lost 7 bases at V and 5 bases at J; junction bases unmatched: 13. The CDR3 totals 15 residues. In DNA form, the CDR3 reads TGCGCCAGCCGCCAGATGGGACAGGAGACGGAGACCCAGTACTTC. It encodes CASRQMGQETETQYF.

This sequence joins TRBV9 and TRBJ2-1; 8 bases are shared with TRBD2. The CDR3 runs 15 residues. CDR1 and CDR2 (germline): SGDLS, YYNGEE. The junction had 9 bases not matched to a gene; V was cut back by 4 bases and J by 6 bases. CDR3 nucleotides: TGTGCCAGCAGCCCCCGGACTAGCCTCCTCAATGAGCAGTTCTTC. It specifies CASSPRTSLLNEQFF.

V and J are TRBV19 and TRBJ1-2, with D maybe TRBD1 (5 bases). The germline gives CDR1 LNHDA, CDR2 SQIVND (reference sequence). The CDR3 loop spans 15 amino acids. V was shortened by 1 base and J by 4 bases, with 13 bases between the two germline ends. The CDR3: CASSIGGAYAYGYTF. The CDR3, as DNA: TGTGCCAGTAGTATAGGAGGGGCCTATGCCTATGGCTACACCTTC.

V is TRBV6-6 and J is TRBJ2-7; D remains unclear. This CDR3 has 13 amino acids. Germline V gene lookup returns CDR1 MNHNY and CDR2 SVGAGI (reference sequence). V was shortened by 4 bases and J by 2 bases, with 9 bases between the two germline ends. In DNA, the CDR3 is TGTGCCAGCAGTTCTACACAAACCTACGAGCAGTACTTC. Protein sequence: CASSSTQTYEQYF.

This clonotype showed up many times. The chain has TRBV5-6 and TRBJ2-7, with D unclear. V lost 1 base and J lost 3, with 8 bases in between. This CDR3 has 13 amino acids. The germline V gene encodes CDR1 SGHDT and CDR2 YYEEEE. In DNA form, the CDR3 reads TGTGCCAGCAGCTTGAGGGCCATCTACGAGCAGTACTTC. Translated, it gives CASSLRAIYEQYF.

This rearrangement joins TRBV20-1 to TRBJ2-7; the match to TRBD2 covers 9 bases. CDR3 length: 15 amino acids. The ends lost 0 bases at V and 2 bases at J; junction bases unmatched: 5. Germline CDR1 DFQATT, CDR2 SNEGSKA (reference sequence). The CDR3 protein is CSARDPAGGPYEQYV. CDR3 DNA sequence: TGCAGTGCTAGAGATCCAGCGGGGGGCCCCTACGAGCAGTACGTC.

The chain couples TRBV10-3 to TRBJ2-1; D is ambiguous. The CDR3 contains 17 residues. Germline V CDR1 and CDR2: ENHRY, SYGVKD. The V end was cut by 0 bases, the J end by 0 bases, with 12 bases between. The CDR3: CAISESLRRHSYNEQFF. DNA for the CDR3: TGTGCCATCAGTGAGTCCTTGCGGCGTCACTCCTACAATGAGCAGTTCTTC.

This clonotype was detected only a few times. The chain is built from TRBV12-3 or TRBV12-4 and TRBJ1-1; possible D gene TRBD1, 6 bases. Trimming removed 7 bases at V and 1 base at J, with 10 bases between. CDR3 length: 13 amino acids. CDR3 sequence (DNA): TGTGCCAGCAAAGGACAGTGGAACACTGAAGCTTTCTTT. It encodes CASKGQWNTEAFF.

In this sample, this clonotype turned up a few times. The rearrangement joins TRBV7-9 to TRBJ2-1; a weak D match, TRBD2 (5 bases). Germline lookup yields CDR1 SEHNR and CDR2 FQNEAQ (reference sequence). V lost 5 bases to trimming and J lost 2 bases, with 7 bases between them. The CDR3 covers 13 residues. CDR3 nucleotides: TGTGCCAGCAGCCCCGGGACCTACAATGAGCAGTTCTTC. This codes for CASSPGTYNEQFF. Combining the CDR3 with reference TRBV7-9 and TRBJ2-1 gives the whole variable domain DTGVSQNPRHKITKRGQNVTFRCDPISEHNRLYWYRQTLGQGPEFLTYFQNEAQLEKSRLLSDRFSAERPKGSFSTLEIQRTEQGDSAMYLCASSPGTYNEQFFGPGTRLTVL.

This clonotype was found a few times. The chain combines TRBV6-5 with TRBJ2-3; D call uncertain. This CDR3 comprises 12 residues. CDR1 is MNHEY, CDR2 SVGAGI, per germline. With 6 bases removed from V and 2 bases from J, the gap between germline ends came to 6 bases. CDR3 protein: CASRSYTDTQYF. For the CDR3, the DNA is TGTGCCAGCAGATCTTACACAGATACGCAGTATTTT.

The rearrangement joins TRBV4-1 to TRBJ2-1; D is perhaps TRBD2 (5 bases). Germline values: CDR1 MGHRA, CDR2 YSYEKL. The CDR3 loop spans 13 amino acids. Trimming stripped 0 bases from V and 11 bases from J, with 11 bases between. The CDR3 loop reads CASSQDGLGKQFF. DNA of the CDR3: TGCGCCAGCAGCCAAGATGGACTCGGAAAGCAGTTCTTC.

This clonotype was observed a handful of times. The CDR3 spells CASSLVVRGVETQYF. The CDR3 DNA follows: TGTGCCAGCAGCTTAGTAGTTCGTGGGGTGGAGACCCAGTACTTC. The chain links TRBV7-9 to TRBJ2-5; D is unclear. V was clipped by 1 base and J by 5 bases, with 14 bases between them. The CDR3 sequence is 15 residues long. Looked up from germline, CDR1 is SEHNR and CDR2 is FQNEAQ (reference sequence).

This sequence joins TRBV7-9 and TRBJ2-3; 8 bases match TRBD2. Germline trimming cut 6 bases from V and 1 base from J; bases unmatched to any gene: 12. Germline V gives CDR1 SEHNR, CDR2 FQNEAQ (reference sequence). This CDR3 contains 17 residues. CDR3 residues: CASRSGGVFVGTDTQYF. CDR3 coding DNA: TGTGCCAGCAGGAGCGGGGGAGTCTTTGTCGGCACAGATACGCAGTATTTT.

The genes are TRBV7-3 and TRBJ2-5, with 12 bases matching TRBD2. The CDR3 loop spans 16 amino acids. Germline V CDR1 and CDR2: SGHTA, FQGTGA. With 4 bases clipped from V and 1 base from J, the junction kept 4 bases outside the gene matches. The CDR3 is CASSSGLAGSQETQYF. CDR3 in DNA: TGTGCCAGCAGCTCCGGACTAGCGGGGTCCCAAGAGACCCAGTACTTC.

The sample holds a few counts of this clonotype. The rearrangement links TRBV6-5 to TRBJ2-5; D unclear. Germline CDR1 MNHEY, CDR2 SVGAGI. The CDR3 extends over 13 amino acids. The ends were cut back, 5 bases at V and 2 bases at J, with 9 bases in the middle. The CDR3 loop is CASSQRLQETQYF. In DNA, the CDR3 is TGTGCCAGCAGTCAACGGCTTCAAGAGACCCAGTACTTC.

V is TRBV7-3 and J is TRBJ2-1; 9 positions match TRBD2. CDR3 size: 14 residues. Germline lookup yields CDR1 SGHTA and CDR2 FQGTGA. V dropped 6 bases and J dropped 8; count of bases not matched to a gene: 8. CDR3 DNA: TGTGCCAGCAGTACTGCGGGGGGGCTGGATGAGCAGTTCTTC. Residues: CASSTAGGLDEQFF.

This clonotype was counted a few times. The CDR3 loop is CSARAPRGPSYGGREQFF. CDR3 coding DNA: TGCAGTGCTAGAGCCCCGAGGGGACCTAGTTACGGTGGGCGTGAGCAGTTCTTC. The genes are TRBV20-1 and TRBJ2-1; D may match TRBD1 or TRBD2 (5 bases each). Trimming shortened V by 1 base and J by 9 bases, and 28 bases separated the two germline ends. Looked up from germline, CDR1 is DFQATT and CDR2 is SNEGSKA (reference sequence). The CDR3 is 18 amino acids.

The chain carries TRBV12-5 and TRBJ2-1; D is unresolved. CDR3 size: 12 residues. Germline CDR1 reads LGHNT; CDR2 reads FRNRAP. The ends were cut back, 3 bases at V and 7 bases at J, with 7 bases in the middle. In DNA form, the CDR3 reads TGTGCTAGTGGTTTCCACGAGAATGAGCAGTTCTTC. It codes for CASGFHENEQFF. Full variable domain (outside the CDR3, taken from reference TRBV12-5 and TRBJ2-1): DARVTQTPRHKVTEMGQEVTMRCQPILGHNTVFWYRQTMMQGLELLAYFRNRAPLDDSGMPKDRFSAEMPDATLATLKIQPSEPRDSAVYFCASGFHENEQFFGPGTRLTVL.

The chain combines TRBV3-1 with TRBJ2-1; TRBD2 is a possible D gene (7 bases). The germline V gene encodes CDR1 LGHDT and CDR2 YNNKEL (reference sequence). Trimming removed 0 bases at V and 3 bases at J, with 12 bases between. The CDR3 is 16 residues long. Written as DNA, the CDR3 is TGTGCCAGCAGCCAAGAGGGGGGGGCTGGCTACAATGAGCAGTTCTTC. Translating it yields CASSQEGGAGYNEQFF.

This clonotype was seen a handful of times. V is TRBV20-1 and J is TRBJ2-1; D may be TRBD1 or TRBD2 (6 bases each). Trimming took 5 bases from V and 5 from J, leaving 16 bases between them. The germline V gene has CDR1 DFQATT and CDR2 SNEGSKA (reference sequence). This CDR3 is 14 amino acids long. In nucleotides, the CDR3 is TGCAGTGCTCGGGGGCTAGCAAGGGACAATGAGCAGTTCTTC. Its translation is CSARGLARDNEQFF.

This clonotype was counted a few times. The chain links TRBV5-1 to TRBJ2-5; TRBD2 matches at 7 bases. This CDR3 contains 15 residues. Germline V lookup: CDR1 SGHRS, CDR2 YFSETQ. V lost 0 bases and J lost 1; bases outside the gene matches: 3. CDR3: CASSLGASGQETQYF. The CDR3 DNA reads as TGCGCCAGCAGCTTGGGGGCTAGCGGCCAAGAGACCCAGTACTTC.

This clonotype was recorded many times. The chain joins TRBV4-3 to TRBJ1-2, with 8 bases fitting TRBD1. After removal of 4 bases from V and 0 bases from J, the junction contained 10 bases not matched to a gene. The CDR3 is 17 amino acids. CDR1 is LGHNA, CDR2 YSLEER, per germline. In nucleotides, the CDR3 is TGCGCCAGCAGCCGTACTATAGACAGGGGCCCTAACTATGGCTACACCTTC. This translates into CASSRTIDRGPNYGYTF.

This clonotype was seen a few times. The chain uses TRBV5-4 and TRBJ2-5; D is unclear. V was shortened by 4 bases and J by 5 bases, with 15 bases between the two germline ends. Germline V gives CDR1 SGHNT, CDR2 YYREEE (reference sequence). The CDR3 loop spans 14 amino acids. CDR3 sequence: CASSPGSGVETQYF. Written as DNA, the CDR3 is TGTGCCAGCAGCCCCGGAAGTGGGGTGGAGACCCAGTACTTC.

The CDR3, as DNA: TGTGCCAGCTCTGACCCGGGGTTCGAGCAGTACGTC. Translation gives CASSDPGFEQYV. The rearrangement uses TRBV28 and TRBJ2-7; tentatively, D is TRBD2 (5 bases). The CDR3 is 12 residues long. V was trimmed by 8 bases and J by 6 bases, leaving 14 bases between them. Germline lookup yields CDR1 MDHEN and CDR2 SYDVKM.

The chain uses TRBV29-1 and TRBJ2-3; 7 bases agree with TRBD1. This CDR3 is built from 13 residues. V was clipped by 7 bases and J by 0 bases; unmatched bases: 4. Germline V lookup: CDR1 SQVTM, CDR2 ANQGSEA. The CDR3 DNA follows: TGCAGCGCCTGGGACAGTAGCACAGATACGCAGTATTTT. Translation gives CSAWDSSTDTQYF.